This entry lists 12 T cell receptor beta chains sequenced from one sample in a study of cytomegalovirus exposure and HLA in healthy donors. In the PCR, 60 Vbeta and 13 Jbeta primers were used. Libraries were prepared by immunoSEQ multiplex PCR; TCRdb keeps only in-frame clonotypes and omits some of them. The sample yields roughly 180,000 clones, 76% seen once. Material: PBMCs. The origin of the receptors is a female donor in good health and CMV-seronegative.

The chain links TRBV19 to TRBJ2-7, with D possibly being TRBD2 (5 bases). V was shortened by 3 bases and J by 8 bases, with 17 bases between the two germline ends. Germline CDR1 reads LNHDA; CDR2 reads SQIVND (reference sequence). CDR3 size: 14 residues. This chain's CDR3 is CASSIGGSGFKQYF. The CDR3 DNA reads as TGTGCCAGTAGTATTGGTGGGAGTGGATTCAAGCAGTACTTC. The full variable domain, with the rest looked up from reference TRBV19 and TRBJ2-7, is DGGITQSPKYLFRKEGQNVTLSCEQNLNHDAMYWYRQDPGQGLRLIYYSQIVNDFQKGDIAEGYSVSREKKESFPLTVTSAQKNPTAFYLCASSIGGSGFKQYFGPGTRLTVT.

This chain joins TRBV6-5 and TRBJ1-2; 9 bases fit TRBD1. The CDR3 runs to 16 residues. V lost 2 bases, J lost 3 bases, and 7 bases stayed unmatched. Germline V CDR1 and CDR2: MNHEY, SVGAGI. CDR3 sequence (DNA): TGTGCCAGCAGTTACAGGGGAACAGGGGGCGACTATGGCTACACCTTC. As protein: CASSYRGTGGDYGYTF.

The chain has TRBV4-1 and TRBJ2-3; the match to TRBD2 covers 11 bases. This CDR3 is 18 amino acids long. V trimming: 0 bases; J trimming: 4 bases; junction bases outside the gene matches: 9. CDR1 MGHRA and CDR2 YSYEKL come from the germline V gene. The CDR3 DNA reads TGCGCCAGCAGCCAAGATCGGGCTAGCGGGAGGAGCTCAGATACGCAGTATTTT. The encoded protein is CASSQDRASGRSSDTQYF.

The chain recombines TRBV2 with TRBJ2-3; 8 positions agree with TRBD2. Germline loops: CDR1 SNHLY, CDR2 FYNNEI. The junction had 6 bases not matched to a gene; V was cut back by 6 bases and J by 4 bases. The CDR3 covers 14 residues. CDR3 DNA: TGTGCCAGCAGAAAACGGGAGGGCCCAGATACGCAGTATTTT. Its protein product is CASRKREGPDTQYF.

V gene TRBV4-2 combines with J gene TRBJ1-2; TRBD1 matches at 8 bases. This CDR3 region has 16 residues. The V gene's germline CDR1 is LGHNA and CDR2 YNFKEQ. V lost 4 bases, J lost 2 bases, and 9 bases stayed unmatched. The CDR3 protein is CASSLGGRQGNYGYTF. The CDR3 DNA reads TGTGCCAGCAGCCTCGGAGGGCGACAGGGGAACTATGGCTACACCTTC.

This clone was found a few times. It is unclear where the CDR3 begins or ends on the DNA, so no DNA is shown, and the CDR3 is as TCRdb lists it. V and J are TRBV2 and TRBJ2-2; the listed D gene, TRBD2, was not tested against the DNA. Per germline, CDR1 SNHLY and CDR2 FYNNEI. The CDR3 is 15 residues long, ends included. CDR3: CASILAGGGTGELFF.

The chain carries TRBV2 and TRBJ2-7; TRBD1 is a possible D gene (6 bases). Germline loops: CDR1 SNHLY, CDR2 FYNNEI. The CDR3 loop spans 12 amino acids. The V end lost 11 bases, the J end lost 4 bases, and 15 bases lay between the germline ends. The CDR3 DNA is TGTGCCGGGCGACAGGACGGATACGAGCAGTACTTC. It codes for CAGRQDGYEQYF.

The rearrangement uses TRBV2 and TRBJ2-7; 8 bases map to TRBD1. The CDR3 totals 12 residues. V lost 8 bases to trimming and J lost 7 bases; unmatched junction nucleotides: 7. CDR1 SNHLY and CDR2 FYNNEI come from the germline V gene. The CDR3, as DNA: TGTGCCAGCGGGCACAACAGGGGGGAGCAGTACTTC. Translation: CASGHNRGEQYF.

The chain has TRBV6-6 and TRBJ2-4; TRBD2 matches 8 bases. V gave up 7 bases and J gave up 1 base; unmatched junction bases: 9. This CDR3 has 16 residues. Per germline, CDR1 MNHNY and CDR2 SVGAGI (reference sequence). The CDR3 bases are TGTGCCAGCACCCAACTTAGCGGGACGGCCAAAAACATTCAGTACTTC. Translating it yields CASTQLSGTAKNIQYF.

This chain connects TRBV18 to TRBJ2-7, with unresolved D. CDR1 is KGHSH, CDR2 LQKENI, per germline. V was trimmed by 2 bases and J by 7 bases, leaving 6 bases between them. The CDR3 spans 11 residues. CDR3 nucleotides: TGTGCCAGCTCACCATCTCGGGAGCAGTACTTC. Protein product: CASSPSREQYF.

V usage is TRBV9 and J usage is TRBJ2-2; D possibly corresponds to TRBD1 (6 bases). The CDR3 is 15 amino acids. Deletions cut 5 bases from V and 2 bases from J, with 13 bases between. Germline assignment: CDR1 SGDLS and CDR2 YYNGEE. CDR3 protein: CASRIGGTNTGELFF. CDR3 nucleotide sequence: TGTGCCAGCAGAATCGGTGGGACAAACACCGGGGAGCTGTTTTTT. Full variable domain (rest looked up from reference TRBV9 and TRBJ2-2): DSGVTQTPKHLITATGQRVTLRCSPRSGDLSVYWYQQSLDQGLQFLIQYYNGEERAKGNILERFSAQQFPDLHSELNLSSLELGDSALYFCASRIGGTNTGELFFGEGSRLTVL.

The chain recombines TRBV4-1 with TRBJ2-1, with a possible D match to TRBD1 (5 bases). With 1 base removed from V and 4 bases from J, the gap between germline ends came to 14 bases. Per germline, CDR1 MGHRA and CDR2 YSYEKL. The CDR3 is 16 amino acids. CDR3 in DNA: TGCGCCAGCAGCCAAGGTTTAGGGGCACTTTACAATGAGCAGTTCTTC. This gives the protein CASSQGLGALYNEQFF.